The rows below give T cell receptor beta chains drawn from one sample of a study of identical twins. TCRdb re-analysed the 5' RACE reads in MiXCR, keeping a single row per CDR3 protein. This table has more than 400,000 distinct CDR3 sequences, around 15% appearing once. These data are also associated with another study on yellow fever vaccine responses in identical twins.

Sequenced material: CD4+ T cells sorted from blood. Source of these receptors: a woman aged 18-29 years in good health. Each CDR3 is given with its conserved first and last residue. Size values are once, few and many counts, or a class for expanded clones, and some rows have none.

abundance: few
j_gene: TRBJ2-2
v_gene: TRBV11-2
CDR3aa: CASSLDMGPGLALTGELFF

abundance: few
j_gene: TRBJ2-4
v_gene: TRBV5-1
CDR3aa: CASSLAGAGKNIQYF

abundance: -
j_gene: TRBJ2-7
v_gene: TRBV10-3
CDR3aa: CAISESGGLGEQYF

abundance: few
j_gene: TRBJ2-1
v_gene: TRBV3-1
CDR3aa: CASSQDRPYRNEQFF

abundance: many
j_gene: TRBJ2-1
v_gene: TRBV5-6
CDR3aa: CASSQTSVNEQFF

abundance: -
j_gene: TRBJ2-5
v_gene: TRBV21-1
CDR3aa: CASSPVGRGRQETQYF

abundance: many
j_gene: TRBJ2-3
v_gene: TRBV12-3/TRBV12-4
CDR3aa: CASSVTSGLPDTQYF

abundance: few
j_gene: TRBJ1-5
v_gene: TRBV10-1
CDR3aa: CASSENLQPQHF

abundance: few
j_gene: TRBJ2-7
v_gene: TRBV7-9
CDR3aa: CASSKRTTENYEQYF

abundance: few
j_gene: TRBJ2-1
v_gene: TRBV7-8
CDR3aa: CASSSTRGSLERSYNEQFF

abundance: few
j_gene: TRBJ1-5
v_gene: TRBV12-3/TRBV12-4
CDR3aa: CASSHGQGANKGPQHF

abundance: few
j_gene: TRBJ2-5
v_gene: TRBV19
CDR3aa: CASSRGGLKYQETQYF

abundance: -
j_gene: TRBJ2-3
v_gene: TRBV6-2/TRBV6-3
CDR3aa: CASRRGLAGIDTDTQYF

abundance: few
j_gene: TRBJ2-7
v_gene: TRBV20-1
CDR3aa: CSVGRQGYEQYF

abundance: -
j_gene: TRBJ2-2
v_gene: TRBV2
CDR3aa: CASSDDRGSNTGELFF

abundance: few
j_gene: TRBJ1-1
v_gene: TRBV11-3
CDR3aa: CASSLDGTNTEAFF

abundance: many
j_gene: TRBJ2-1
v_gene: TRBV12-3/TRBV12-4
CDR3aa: CASSSRGYNEQFF

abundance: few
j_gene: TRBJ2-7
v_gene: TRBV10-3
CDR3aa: CAISGSLAGIHEQYF

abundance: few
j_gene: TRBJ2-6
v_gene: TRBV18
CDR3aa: CASSKPGTERSGANVLTF

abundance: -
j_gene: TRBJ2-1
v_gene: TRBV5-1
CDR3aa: CASSSTLADEQFF

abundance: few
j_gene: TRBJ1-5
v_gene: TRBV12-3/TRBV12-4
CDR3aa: CASSPTGTLNQPQHF

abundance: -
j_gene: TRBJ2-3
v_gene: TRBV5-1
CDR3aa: CASSLTGIADTQYF

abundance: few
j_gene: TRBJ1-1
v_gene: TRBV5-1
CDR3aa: CASSSSGAENTEAFF

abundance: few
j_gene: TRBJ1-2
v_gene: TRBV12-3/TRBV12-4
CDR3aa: CASSTTGGYTF

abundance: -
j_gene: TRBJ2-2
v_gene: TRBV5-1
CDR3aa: CASSLASGGPGTGELFF

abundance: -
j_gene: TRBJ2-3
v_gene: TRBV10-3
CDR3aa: CAISARDRAATDTQYF

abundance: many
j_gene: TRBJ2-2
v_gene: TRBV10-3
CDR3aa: CAIRASGAGELFF

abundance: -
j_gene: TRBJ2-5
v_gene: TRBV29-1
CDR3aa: CSADFSGGAKETQYF

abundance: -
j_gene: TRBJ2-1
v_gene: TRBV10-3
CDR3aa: CAISEGGSYNEQFF

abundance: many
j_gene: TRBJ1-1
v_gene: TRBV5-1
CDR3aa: CASSAGQGADTEAFF

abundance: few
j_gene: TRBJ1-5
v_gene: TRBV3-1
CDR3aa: CASSQDTAGGNQPQHF

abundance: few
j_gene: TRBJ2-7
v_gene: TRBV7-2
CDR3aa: CASSTTGLSIYEQYF

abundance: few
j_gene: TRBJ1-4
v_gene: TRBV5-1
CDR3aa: CASSLKAGPGVEEKLFF

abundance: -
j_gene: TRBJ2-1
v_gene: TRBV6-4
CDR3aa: CASSARLAGDNEQFF

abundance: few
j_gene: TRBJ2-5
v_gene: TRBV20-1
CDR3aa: CSARRLAGGLYQETQYF

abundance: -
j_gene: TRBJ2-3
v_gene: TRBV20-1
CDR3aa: CSAILTSGRDTQYF

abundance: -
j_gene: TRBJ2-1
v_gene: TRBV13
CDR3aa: CASSFYDEQFF

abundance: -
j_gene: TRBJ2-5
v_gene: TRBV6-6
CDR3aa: CASSQGAKETQYF

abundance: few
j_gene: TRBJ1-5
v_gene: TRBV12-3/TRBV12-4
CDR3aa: CASGYRLGNQPQHF

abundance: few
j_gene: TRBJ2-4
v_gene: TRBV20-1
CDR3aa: CSAYQGGEAKNIQYF

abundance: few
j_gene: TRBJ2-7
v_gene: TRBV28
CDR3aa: CASTRTSNRVGEQYF

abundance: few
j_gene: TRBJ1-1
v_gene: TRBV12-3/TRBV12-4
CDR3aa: CASTSGPFQAFF

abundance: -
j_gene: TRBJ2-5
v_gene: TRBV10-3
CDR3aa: CAISADSKLSGETQYF

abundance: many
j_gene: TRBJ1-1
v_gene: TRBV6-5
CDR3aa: CASSYSGMNTEAFF

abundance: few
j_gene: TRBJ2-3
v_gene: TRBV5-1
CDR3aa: CASSLAQGGPTDTQYF

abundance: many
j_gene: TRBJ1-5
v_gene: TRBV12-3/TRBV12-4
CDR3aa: CASSFHPGQGHF

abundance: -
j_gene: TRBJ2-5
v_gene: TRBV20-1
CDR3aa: CSAPRGAGGETQYF

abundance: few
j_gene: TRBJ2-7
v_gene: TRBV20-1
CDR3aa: CSASWGPYEQYF

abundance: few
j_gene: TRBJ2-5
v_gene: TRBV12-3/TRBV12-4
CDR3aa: CASSPRGGRGQETQYF

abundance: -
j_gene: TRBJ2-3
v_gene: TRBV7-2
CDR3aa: CASNPQLASTQYF

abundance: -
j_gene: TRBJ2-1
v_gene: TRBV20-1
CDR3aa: CSAFPSWNLLSYNEQFF

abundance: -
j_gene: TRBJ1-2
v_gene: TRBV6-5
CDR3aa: CASSYPGQRGHGYTF

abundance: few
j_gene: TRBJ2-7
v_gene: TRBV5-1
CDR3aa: CASSNIQGNEQYF

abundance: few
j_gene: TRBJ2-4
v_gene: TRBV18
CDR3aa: CASSPPSGSLELAKNIQYF

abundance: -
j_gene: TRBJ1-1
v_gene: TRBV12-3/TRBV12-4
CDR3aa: CASSWTGHLNTEAFF